This T cell receptor (beta chain) was retrieved from a study of Tregs in tolerant kidney transplant recipients. Profiled with immunoSEQ multiplex PCR; TCRdb holds only in-frame clones, not every one. The sample lists around 43,000 clones, roughly nine tenths occurring once. Trimming took off 3 bases at V and 6 bases at J, with 9 bases between the two ends. The CDR3 loop spans 13 amino acids. Per germline, CDR1 SNHLY and CDR2 FYNNEI. Sequencing input: Tregs from blood. This sequence was found in a human donor in good health. V usage is TRBV2 and J usage is TRBJ2-1; tentative D call: TRBD2 (5 bases). The CDR3 loop reads CASSDIRGNEQFF. The CDR3 DNA reads as TGTGCCAGCAGTGATATCCGGGGCAATGAGCAGTTCTTC.